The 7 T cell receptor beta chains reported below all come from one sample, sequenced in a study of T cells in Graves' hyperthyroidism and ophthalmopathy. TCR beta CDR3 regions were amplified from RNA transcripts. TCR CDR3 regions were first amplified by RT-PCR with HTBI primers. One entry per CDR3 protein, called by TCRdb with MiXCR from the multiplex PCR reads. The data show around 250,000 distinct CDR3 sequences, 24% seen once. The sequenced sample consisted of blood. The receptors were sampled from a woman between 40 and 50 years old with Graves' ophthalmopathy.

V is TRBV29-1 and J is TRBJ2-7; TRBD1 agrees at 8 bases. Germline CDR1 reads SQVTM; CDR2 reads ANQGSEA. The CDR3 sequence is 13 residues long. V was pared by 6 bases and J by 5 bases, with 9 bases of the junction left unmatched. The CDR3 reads CSVDRGVGDEQYF. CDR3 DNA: TGCAGCGTAGACAGGGGAGTGGGGGACGAGCAGTACTTC.

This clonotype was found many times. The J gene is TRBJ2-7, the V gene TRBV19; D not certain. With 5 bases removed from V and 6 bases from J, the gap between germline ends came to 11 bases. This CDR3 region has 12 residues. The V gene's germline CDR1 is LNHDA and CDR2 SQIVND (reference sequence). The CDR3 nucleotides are TGTGCCAGTAGTCAGAATTATATCGAGCAGTACTTC. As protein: CASSQNYIEQYF. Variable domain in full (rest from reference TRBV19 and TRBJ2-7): DGGITQSPKYLFRKEGQNVTLSCEQNLNHDAMYWYRQDPGQGLRLIYYSQIVNDFQKGDIAEGYSVSREKKESFPLTVTSAQKNPTAFYLCASSQNYIEQYFGPGTRLTVT.

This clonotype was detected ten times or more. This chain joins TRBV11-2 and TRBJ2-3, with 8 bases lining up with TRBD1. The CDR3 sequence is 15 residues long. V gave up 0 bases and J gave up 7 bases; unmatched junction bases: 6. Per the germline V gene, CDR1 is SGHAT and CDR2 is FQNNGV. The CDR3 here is CASSLDRDRSYTQYF. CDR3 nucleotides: TGTGCCAGCAGCTTAGACCGGGACAGGAGTTATACGCAGTATTTT.

CDR3 amino acids: CASSEAYDGQETQYF. CDR3 nucleotides: TGTGCCAGCAGTGAAGCGTATGACGGCCAAGAGACCCAGTACTTC. V and J are TRBV2 and TRBJ2-5; no reliable D call. This CDR3 is built from 15 residues. The V and J ends lost 0 bases and 1 base respectively, with 9 bases between them. Per the germline V gene, CDR1 is SNHLY and CDR2 is FYNNEI. Using reference TRBV2 and TRBJ2-5 for the parts outside the CDR3, the full variable domain is EPEVTQTPSHQVTQMGQEVILRCVPISNHLYFYWYRQILGQKVEFLVSFYNNEISEKSEIFDDQFSVERPDGSNFTLKIRSTKLEDSAMYFCASSEAYDGQETQYFGPGTRLLVL.

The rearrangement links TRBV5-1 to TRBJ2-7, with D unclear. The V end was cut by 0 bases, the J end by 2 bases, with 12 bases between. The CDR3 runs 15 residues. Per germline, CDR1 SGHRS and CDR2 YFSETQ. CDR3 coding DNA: TGCGCCAGCAGCTTGGATGATCGCCTGGCCTACGAGCAGTACTTC. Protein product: CASSLDDRLAYEQYF.

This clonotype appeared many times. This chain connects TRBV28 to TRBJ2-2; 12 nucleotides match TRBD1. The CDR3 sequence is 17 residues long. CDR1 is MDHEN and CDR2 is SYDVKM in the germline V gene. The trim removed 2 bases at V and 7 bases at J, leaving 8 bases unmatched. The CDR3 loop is CASSLGVGQGAIGELFF. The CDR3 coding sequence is TGTGCCAGCAGTTTAGGAGTGGGACAGGGGGCGATCGGGGAGCTGTTTTTT.

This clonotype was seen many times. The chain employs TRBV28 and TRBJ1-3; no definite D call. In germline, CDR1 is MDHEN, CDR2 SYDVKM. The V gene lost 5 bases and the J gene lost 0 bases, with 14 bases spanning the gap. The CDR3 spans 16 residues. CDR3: CASSTPTQASGNTIYF. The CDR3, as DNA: TGTGCCAGCAGTACCCCAACCCAGGCCTCTGGAAACACCATATATTTT.